This T cell receptor beta chain was captured by sequencing in a study of blood T cell repertoires in COVID-19. Study as a whole: Sites in the United States, Italy and Spain provided acute and convalescent COVID-19 samples. Sources were T cells, B-cell-depleted T cells, or PBMCs; the material itself was cDNA or gDNA.

In germline, CDR1 is LNHDA, CDR2 SQIVND (reference sequence). V lost 7 bases, J lost 5 bases, and 25 bases lay in between. The CDR3 consists of 17 residues. Original data processing: How many nucleated cells were present was estimated from reference gene primer amplification. Sequenced by immunoSEQ multiplex PCR; TCRdb stores in-frame clones only, minus some. That table gives V, J and clone size, and the DNA gave D and trimming. The data contain 15,000 to 20,000 clones, approximately 80% of them seen just once; the ten biggest clones take up roughly a quarter. The sequence came from a woman in her 70s with active COVID-19. This chain uses TRBV19 with TRBJ2-3; the D gene is possibly TRBD1 (6 bases). The material sequenced was peripheral blood. The CDR3 DNA sequence: TGTGCCAGTAAAGTTTCAATTTATCCAGGGGCAGGAGATACGCAGTATTTT. Translation: CASKVSIYPGAGDTQYF.